This T cell receptor (beta chain) appears in the sequencing data of a study of T cell responses to AZD1222 COVID-19 vaccine. About the research overall: Both about-4-week and about-12-week second-dose recipients were combined.

Assay: immunoSEQ multiplex PCR; the TCRdb copy retains only in-frame clones and omits some. The table lists approximately 110,000 clones, over 75% of them singletons. Germline V CDR1 and CDR2: MGHRA, YSYEKL. V was pared by 1 base and J by 1 base, with 2 bases of the junction left unmatched. CDR3 length equals 16 residues. The chain employs TRBV4-1 and TRBJ2-2; 8 bases match TRBD2. The TCR comes from an adult in good health. This specimen was peripheral blood, taken on day 0 of AZD1222 vaccination. CDR3 sequence reads: CASSQVAGGNTGELFF. CDR3 DNA: TGCGCCAGCAGCCAAGTGGCGGGGGGGAACACCGGGGAGCTGTTTTTT.